The rows below give T cell receptor beta chains drawn from one sample of a study of chemoradiotherapy in HPV16-positive cancers. The method was immunoSEQ multiplex PCR; TCRdb's version includes in-frame clones alone and lacks a portion of them. The table has about 7,600 clones, about 79% seen once. This material consisted of blood, taken from a patient who underwent chemoradiotherapy. Receptor source: a human donor with HPV-associated anogenital cancer. The CDR3 runs from the conserved cysteine through the conserved F or W. A row's size may be missing; if present it is once, few, many or a size class.

clone_size: -
v_call: TRBV5-1
j_call: TRBJ2-5
cdr3_aa: CASKGRTGGLETQYF

clone_size: -
v_call: TRBV2
j_call: TRBJ2-7
cdr3_aa: CASSERREQYF

clone_size: -
v_call: TRBV6-5
j_call: TRBJ1-2
cdr3_aa: CASRDTGTGNYGYTF

clone_size: -
v_call: TRBV19
j_call: TRBJ1-2
cdr3_aa: CASRAPQGDGYTF

clone_size: -
v_call: TRBV18
j_call: TRBJ1-6
cdr3_aa: CASSISDSDNSPLHF

clone_size: -
v_call: TRBV19
j_call: TRBJ1-5
cdr3_aa: CASSWDREPYQPQHF

clone_size: once
v_call: TRBV4-2
j_call: TRBJ1-1
cdr3_aa: CASSQGDGGGTEAFF

clone_size: -
v_call: TRBV7-6
j_call: TRBJ2-1
cdr3_aa: CASSLAESYNEQFF

clone_size: few
v_call: TRBV5-4
j_call: TRBJ1-1
cdr3_aa: CASSWGAGNTEAFF

clone_size: -
v_call: TRBV6-5
j_call: TRBJ1-6
cdr3_aa: CASSRGQGGSPLHF

clone_size: -
v_call: TRBV6-5
j_call: TRBJ2-5
cdr3_aa: CASRRLPYQETQYF

clone_size: -
v_call: TRBV7-2
j_call: TRBJ1-4
cdr3_aa: CASSLGTGGLEKLFF

clone_size: -
v_call: TRBV19
j_call: TRBJ1-4
cdr3_aa: CASSNHANEKLFF

clone_size: -
v_call: TRBV7-9
j_call: TRBJ1-1
cdr3_aa: CASRNQGTNTEAFF

clone_size: -
v_call: TRBV5-1
j_call: TRBJ2-3
cdr3_aa: CASSTRQVETTDTQYF

clone_size: -
v_call: TRBV4-2
j_call: TRBJ2-5
cdr3_aa: CASSQEGRAKETQYF

clone_size: -
v_call: TRBV13
j_call: TRBJ2-2
cdr3_aa: CASSLPRGGDTGELFF

clone_size: -
v_call: TRBV6-4
j_call: TRBJ2-3
cdr3_aa: CASSEGGGAGDTQYF

clone_size: -
v_call: TRBV11-3
j_call: TRBJ2-7
cdr3_aa: CASSLSTGTPFSYEQYF

clone_size: -
v_call: TRBV6-5
j_call: TRBJ1-1
cdr3_aa: CASSYLGQITEAFF

clone_size: -
v_call: TRBV15
j_call: TRBJ2-1
cdr3_aa: CATSGRTGNEQFF

clone_size: few
v_call: TRBV6-4
j_call: TRBJ1-5
cdr3_aa: CASSDSGQGNQPQHF

clone_size: -
v_call: TRBV6-5
j_call: TRBJ1-5
cdr3_aa: CASSYSIGQPQHF

clone_size: -
v_call: TRBV10-3
j_call: TRBJ1-2
cdr3_aa: CAISDPDRGRNGYTF

clone_size: -
v_call: TRBV5-1
j_call: TRBJ2-1
cdr3_aa: CASSLVGEYNEQFF

clone_size: -
v_call: TRBV5-1
j_call: TRBJ2-1
cdr3_aa: CASSLLTSGGYNEQFF

clone_size: -
v_call: TRBV19
j_call: TRBJ2-2
cdr3_aa: CASSMVKGTGELFF

clone_size: -
v_call: TRBV14
j_call: TRBJ1-2
cdr3_aa: CASSPRQGYYGYTF

clone_size: -
v_call: TRBV20-1
j_call: TRBJ2-7
cdr3_aa: CSAGLNYEQYF

clone_size: -
v_call: TRBV10-3
j_call: TRBJ2-3
cdr3_aa: CAIRGQGVGTDTQYF

clone_size: -
v_call: TRBV7-9
j_call: TRBJ2-1
cdr3_aa: CASSPGLAVYEQFF

clone_size: -
v_call: TRBV11-3
j_call: TRBJ2-7
cdr3_aa: CASSLGESYEQYF

clone_size: -
v_call: TRBV5-6
j_call: TRBJ1-1
cdr3_aa: CASQQVQWNTEAFF

clone_size: -
v_call: TRBV9
j_call: TRBJ2-2
cdr3_aa: CASSAEAGYTGELFF

clone_size: -
v_call: TRBV19
j_call: TRBJ2-5
cdr3_aa: CASSNGHQETQYF

clone_size: few
v_call: TRBV5-1
j_call: TRBJ2-5
cdr3_aa: CASSATVQETQYF

clone_size: -
v_call: TRBV2
j_call: TRBJ2-1
cdr3_aa: CASSETRLAGGSYNEQFF

clone_size: few
v_call: TRBV9
j_call: TRBJ1-6
cdr3_aa: CASGDSNSPLHF

clone_size: -
v_call: TRBV28
j_call: TRBJ2-7
cdr3_aa: CASSITGTGRSYEQYF

clone_size: -
v_call: TRBV4-1
j_call: TRBJ2-1
cdr3_aa: CASSQESSGGASYNEQFF

clone_size: -
v_call: TRBV6-5
j_call: TRBJ1-1
cdr3_aa: CASTPRRGTEAFF

clone_size: -
v_call: TRBV5-1
j_call: TRBJ2-1
cdr3_aa: CASSLDVAENNEQFF

clone_size: -
v_call: TRBV6-1
j_call: TRBJ2-1
cdr3_aa: CASSPTSGGANEQFF

clone_size: -
v_call: TRBV5-1
j_call: TRBJ1-1
cdr3_aa: CASSFQGAFQGTEAFF

clone_size: -
v_call: TRBV6-4
j_call: TRBJ1-5
cdr3_aa: CASSEASNQPQHF

clone_size: once
v_call: TRBV6-1
j_call: TRBJ2-7
cdr3_aa: CASSGPGLAGVGQYF

clone_size: -
v_call: TRBV5-1
j_call: TRBJ1-1
cdr3_aa: CASREQGGSMNTEAFF

clone_size: -
v_call: TRBV4-3
j_call: TRBJ1-5
cdr3_aa: CASSQDWYSNQPQHF

clone_size: -
v_call: TRBV6-5
j_call: TRBJ2-7
cdr3_aa: CASSNGDEQYF

clone_size: -
v_call: TRBV6-4
j_call: TRBJ2-1
cdr3_aa: CASSDSTSGYNEQFF